A single sample gave rise to the 30 T cell receptor beta chains below, sequenced in a study of PD-1 blockade in classical Hodgkin lymphoma. The time point: cycle 4 day 1 (C4D1), after five to seven weeks of nivolumab. All trial patients relapsed after autologous stem cell transplantation. Purified CD4+ T cells were obtained from thawed PBMCs through magnetic negative selection. Data came from immunoSEQ multiplex PCR; TCRdb stores just in-frame clones and leaves some out. The data contain tens of thousands of clones, approximately 85% of them singletons. The sequenced sample was CD4+ T cells from blood, obtained before the fourth cycle of nivolumab. The receptors come from a human donor with classical Hodgkin lymphoma.

The chain links TRBV5-5 to TRBJ2-7, with 7 bases aligning to TRBD1. The germline V gene encodes CDR1 SGHKS and CDR2 YYEKEE (reference sequence). The CDR3 is 14 residues long. Trimming took 3 bases from V and 2 from J; bases not matched to a gene: 5. CDR3 nucleotide sequence: TGTGCCAGCAGCTGGGACAGCCTAACCTACGAGCAGTACTTC. Protein: CASSWDSLTYEQYF.

The chain is built from TRBV25-1 and TRBJ1-1; D is perhaps TRBD1 (6 bases). The CDR3 is 13 amino acids. V was shortened by 10 bases and J by 4 bases, with 16 bases between the two germline ends. CDR1 and CDR2 from the germline V gene are MGHDK and SYGVNS. DNA for the CDR3: TGTGCCACCCAGGGGTACGAGGGCACTGAAGCTTTCTTT. This sequence encodes CATQGYEGTEAFF. Full variable domain (rest looked up from reference TRBV25-1 and TRBJ1-1): EADIYQTPRYLVIGTGKKITLECSQTMGHDKMYWYQQDPGMELHLIHYSYGVNSTEKGDLSSESTVSRIRTEHFPLTLESARPSHTSQYLCATQGYEGTEAFFGQGTRLTVV.

The V gene is TRBV6-1, the J gene TRBJ2-1; no reliable D call. V lost 4 bases and J 1 base, leaving 11 bases between the germline ends. This CDR3 spans 15 amino acids. Per the germline V gene, CDR1 is MNHNS and CDR2 is SASEGT. CDR3 coding DNA: TGTGCCAGCAGTGGGATCGGTGGATCCTACAATGAGCAGTTCTTC. This sequence encodes CASSGIGGSYNEQFF.

The rearrangement links TRBV28 to TRBJ2-1, with 7 bases fitting TRBD2. Trimming at V came to 5 bases and at J to 1 base, leaving 14 bases not matched to a gene. The CDR3 covers 18 residues. Germline V gene lookup returns CDR1 MDHEN and CDR2 SYDVKM. The CDR3 spells CASSSGVYTNPSYNEQFF. DNA for the CDR3: TGTGCCAGCAGTAGCGGGGTATATACCAACCCATCCTACAATGAGCAGTTCTTC.

The chain recombines TRBV7-9 with TRBJ2-3, with a possible D match to TRBD1 (6 bases). This CDR3 has 14 amino acids. Germline CDR1 is SEHNR and CDR2 is FQNEAQ (reference sequence). V was cut by 5 bases and J by 1 base, with 10 bases left in between. The CDR3 region is CASSLGQRTDTQYF. In DNA, the CDR3 is TGTGCCAGCAGCCTGGGACAACGCACAGATACGCAGTATTTT.

The chain joins TRBV7-2 to TRBJ2-1; possibly TRBD1 or TRBD2 for D (5 bases each). Per germline, CDR1 SGHTA and CDR2 FQGNSA. The CDR3 contains 17 residues. The germline V and J ends were trimmed by 5 bases and 8 bases, with 25 bases remaining between them. In nucleotides, the CDR3 is TGTGCCAGCAGCCAAAGATCGATTGGGTACCGGGGCGATGAGCAGTTCTTC. As protein: CASSQRSIGYRGDEQFF. Supplemented by reference TRBV7-2 and TRBJ2-1, the full variable domain reads GAGVSQSPSNKVTEKGKDVELRCDPISGHTALYWYRQSLGQGLEFLIYFQGNSAPDKSGLPSDRFSAERTGGSVSTLTIQRTQQEDSAVYLCASSQRSIGYRGDEQFFGPGTRLTVL.

This clone was seen a single time. V and J are TRBV5-8 and TRBJ1-5, with unresolved D. Germline CDR1 and CDR2: SGHTS and YDEGEE. The CDR3 runs to 17 residues. Trimming took 6 bases from V and 0 from J, leaving 19 bases between them. CDR3 protein: CASIPDGVPFSNQPQHF. In nucleotides, the CDR3 is TGTGCCAGCATCCCGGACGGAGTCCCTTTTAGCAATCAGCCCCAGCATTTT.

This chain connects TRBV4-1 to TRBJ2-6; the D is unclear. Per the germline V gene, CDR1 is MGHRA and CDR2 is YSYEKL. The CDR3 totals 15 residues. Trimming removed 3 bases at V and 2 bases at J, with 8 bases between. CDR3 residues: CASSHQQAGANVLTF. In nucleotides, the CDR3 is TGCGCCAGCAGCCATCAACAAGCTGGGGCCAACGTCCTGACTTTC.

V usage is TRBV4-3 and J usage is TRBJ1-2; D uncertain. Trimming removed 1 base at V and 8 bases at J, with 20 bases between. The germline V gene has CDR1 LGHNA and CDR2 YSLEER. This CDR3 is built from 16 residues. The CDR3 DNA reads TGCGCCAGCAGCCAAGGAGTAACCGGGGTCTCTCGAGGCTACACCTTC. Translation gives CASSQGVTGVSRGYTF.

The chain couples TRBV2 to TRBJ2-7, with TRBD1 identical over 7 bases. The CDR3 is 16 amino acids. The junction had 16 bases not matched to a gene; V was cut back by 5 bases and J by 6 bases. The V gene's germline CDR1 is SNHLY and CDR2 FYNNEI. The chain's CDR3 is CASSYKNPGQISEQYF. The CDR3 region has the DNA TGTGCCAGCAGTTACAAAAACCCGGGACAGATCTCCGAGCAGTACTTC.

This chain joins TRBV7-8 and TRBJ1-6, with D possibly TRBD1 on 6 matching bases. This CDR3 comprises 14 residues. Germline-derived CDR1 and CDR2 are SGHVS and FQNEAQ. With 3 bases removed from V and 5 bases from J, the gap between germline ends came to 8 bases. CDR3 nucleotide sequence: TGTGCCAGCAGCTTTTACAGGGATAATTCACCCCTCCACTTT. It specifies CASSFYRDNSPLHF.

On this clone itself: Other DNA sequences from this sample encode an identical CDR3 as well. This chain joins TRBV30 and TRBJ1-2, with TRBD1 as a possible D gene (5 bases). The CDR3 runs 11 residues. CDR1 and CDR2 (germline): GTSNPN, SVGIG (reference sequence). V lost 5 bases to trimming and J lost 8 bases, with 12 bases between them. The CDR3 is CAWRGRGGYTF. DNA of the CDR3: TGTGCCTGGCGGGGACGGGGGGGCTACACCTTC. The full variable domain, completed using reference TRBV30 and TRBJ1-2, is SQTIHQWPATLVQPVGSPLSLECTVEGTSNPNLYWYRQAAGRGLQLLFYSVGIGQISSEVPQNLSASRPQDRQFILSSKKLLLSDSGFYLCAWRGRGGYTFGSGTRLTVV.

This clone has a handful of counts. This chain links TRBV30 with TRBJ1-2; weak D call: TRBD1 (5 bases). Trimming removed 7 bases at V and 7 bases at J, with 13 bases between. Germline CDR1 is GTSNPN and CDR2 is SVGIG (reference sequence). This CDR3 is 11 amino acids long. CDR3 sequence (DNA): TGTGCCTTCGGGGGATCGGCTGGCTACACCTTC. Translation: CAFGGSAGYTF.

This clone appeared a single time. The genes are TRBV5-1 and TRBJ2-7; maybe TRBD2 (6 bases). In germline, CDR1 is SGHRS, CDR2 YFSETQ. The CDR3 spans 16 residues. V lost 4 bases to trimming and J lost 1 base, with 18 bases between them. CDR3 in amino acids: CASSPRLEGSSYEQYF. As DNA, the CDR3 is TGCGCCAGCAGCCCCCGTTTGGAGGGCTCGTCCTACGAGCAGTACTTC.

The chain joins TRBV5-5 to TRBJ1-4, with TRBD1 matching 9 bases. From germline, CDR1 is SGHKS and CDR2 YYEKEE (reference sequence). V was clipped by 1 base and J by 10 bases; unmatched bases: 11. The CDR3 totals 16 residues. In DNA form, the CDR3 reads TGTGCCAGCAGCTTGAAAACCGGGACAGGGAGTGGAAAACTGTTTTTT. It specifies CASSLKTGTGSGKLFF.

This chain connects TRBV25-1 to TRBJ2-7; maybe TRBD2 (5 bases). This CDR3 is built from 15 residues. Germline values: CDR1 MGHDK, CDR2 SYGVNS. With 9 bases removed from V and 6 bases from J, the gap between germline ends came to 24 bases. CDR3 nucleotide sequence: TGTGCCAGGTACCCGGGGATAGCGCCCATCTCCGAGCAGTACTTC. Translating it yields CARYPGIAPISEQYF.

The chain links TRBV9 to TRBJ2-7, with D uncertain. The V end lost 0 bases, the J end lost 4 bases, and 14 bases lay between the germline ends. Germline assignment: CDR1 SGDLS and CDR2 YYNGEE. The CDR3 has 15 amino acids. CDR3 bases: TGTGCCAGCAGCGTAGGCCTCGGGCCCCCTTACGAGCAGTACTTC. Protein sequence: CASSVGLGPPYEQYF.

Regarding this clone: The junction and the germline gene differ at one end; a read error may be behind it. The gene calls are TRBV10-2 and TRBJ1-6, with 7 positions matching TRBD1. The CDR3 covers 11 residues. The V gene's germline CDR1 is WSHSY and CDR2 SAAADI. DNA for the CDR3: TGCGCCAGCAGCACGGGACAGAGGATCTACTTT. It yields the protein CASSTGQRIYF.

The chain carries TRBV6-5 and TRBJ1-1; no clear D gene. V was cut by 4 bases and J by 1 base, with 7 bases left in between. In germline, CDR1 is MNHEY, CDR2 SVGAGI. The CDR3 sequence is 13 residues long. Here the CDR3 reads CASSFTGNTEAFF. CDR3 nucleotides: TGTGCCAGCAGTTTCACGGGGAACACTGAAGCTTTCTTT.

The gene calls are TRBV6-1 and TRBJ1-4; 8 bases agree with TRBD1. Germline V gene lookup returns CDR1 MNHNS and CDR2 SASEGT. V was clipped by 10 bases and J by 5 bases; unmatched bases: 6. This CDR3 has 13 amino acids. CDR3 region: CAINRGDNEKLFF. The DNA of the CDR3 is TGTGCCATTAACAGGGGGGACAATGAAAAACTGTTTTTT.

The chain has TRBV18 and TRBJ2-2; D is ambiguous. The CDR3 loop spans 14 amino acids. Germline V lookup: CDR1 KGHSH, CDR2 LQKENI. V was cut by 3 bases and J by 6 bases, with 11 bases left in between. The CDR3 sequence is CASSPREVAGELFF. Written as DNA, the CDR3 is TGTGCCAGCTCACCGCGAGAGGTCGCCGGGGAGCTGTTTTTT.

V and J are TRBV9 and TRBJ2-5, with TRBD1 as a possible D gene (7 bases). With 1 base removed from V and 1 base from J, the gap between germline ends came to 11 bases. From germline, CDR1 is SGDLS and CDR2 YYNGEE. CDR3 length: 15 amino acids. DNA of the CDR3: TGTGCCAGCAGCGTAAGGGGGGACAGCCAAGAGACCCAGTACTTC. Translating gives CASSVRGDSQETQYF.

V gene TRBV5-1 combines with J gene TRBJ2-3; 8 positions agree with TRBD2. The junction had 7 bases not matched to a gene; V was cut back by 0 bases and J by 10 bases. The germline V gene encodes CDR1 SGHRS and CDR2 YFSETQ. CDR3 size: 14 residues. CDR3 sequence reads: CASSLELREASQYF. The CDR3 DNA sequence: TGCGCCAGCAGCTTGGAGTTGCGGGAGGCGTCGCAGTATTTT.

This chain joins TRBV5-6 and TRBJ2-1; D perhaps matches TRBD2 (5 bases). Trimming cost V 1 base and J 4 bases, with 9 bases left between them. The length of the CDR3 is 14 residues. Germline lookup yields CDR1 SGHDT and CDR2 YYEEEE. CDR3 sequence: CASSLRGNYNEQFF. The CDR3 nucleotides are TGTGCCAGCAGCTTGCGGGGTAATTACAATGAGCAGTTCTTC.

The chain joins TRBV7-9 to TRBJ1-4, with a weak D call TRBD1 (5 bases). Trimming shortened V by 3 bases and J by 3 bases, and 17 bases separated the two germline ends. CDR3 length: 17 amino acids. The germline CDR1 and CDR2 sequences are SEHNR and FQNEAQ (reference sequence). The CDR3 region has the DNA TGTGCCAGCAGCTTCGTGCTTGGGGGTTTGGCTAATGAAAAACTGTTTTTT. Amino acid sequence: CASSFVLGGLANEKLFF.

The V gene is TRBV29-1, the J gene TRBJ1-1; perhaps TRBD1 as D (5 bases). Trimming cost V 2 bases and J 4 bases, with 8 bases left between them. The CDR3 spans 12 residues. The germline CDR1 and CDR2 sequences are SQVTM and ANQGSEA. The CDR3 region is CSVERGGTEAFF. CDR3 nucleotide sequence: TGCAGCGTTGAACGGGGGGGCACTGAAGCTTTCTTT.

The rearrangement joins TRBV4-1 to TRBJ2-3; 9 nucleotides line up with TRBD1. This CDR3 contains 16 residues. Germline assignment: CDR1 MGHRA and CDR2 YSYEKL. After removal of 4 bases from V and 3 bases from J, the junction contained 8 bases not matched to a gene. The CDR3 here is CASSPRDRVLTDTQYF. The CDR3 DNA reads as TGCGCCAGCAGCCCCCGGGACAGGGTTTTAACAGATACGCAGTATTTT.

The table lists this clone with a few counts. V and J are TRBV5-4 and TRBJ1-2; D perhaps matches TRBD1 (5 bases). Trimming pared 0 bases from V and 2 bases from J, leaving 11 bases between. The CDR3 sequence is 15 residues long. Germline lookup yields CDR1 SGHNT and CDR2 YYREEE (reference sequence). The CDR3 protein is CASSLDPGRNYGYTF. In nucleotides, the CDR3 is TGTGCCAGCAGCTTGGATCCAGGGAGGAACTATGGCTACACCTTC.

The chain uses TRBV5-1 and TRBJ2-7, with 7 nucleotides matching TRBD2. CDR3 length equals 15 residues. The V and J ends lost 0 bases and 4 bases, in that order; junction bases with no gene match: 7. The germline V gene encodes CDR1 SGHRS and CDR2 YFSETQ. This CDR3 is CASSLALSSGYEQYF. CDR3 DNA sequence: TGCGCCAGCAGCTTGGCCCTTTCTAGCGGATACGAGCAGTACTTC.

The chain has TRBV7-9 and TRBJ2-1; the D call may be TRBD1 or TRBD2 (5 bases each). The length of the CDR3 is 15 residues. Germline values: CDR1 SEHNR, CDR2 FQNEAQ (reference sequence). Trimming shortened V by 1 base and J by 1 base, and 8 bases separated the two germline ends. The CDR3 sequence is CASSLVGGSYNEQFF. CDR3 DNA: TGTGCCAGCAGCTTAGTTGGGGGATCCTACAATGAGCAGTTCTTC.